Following are 3 T cell receptor beta chains from one sample sequenced in a study of beta chain features in type 1 diabetes. The whole isolated RNA underwent reverse transcription, so sequencing captured expressed TCRB transcripts. Sequenced by immunoSEQ multiplex PCR; TCRdb stores in-frame clones only, minus some. The sample consists of under 250,000 clones, roughly 13% of them appearing once. Specimen: naive CD4+ T cells from blood. These receptor sequences come from a woman aged 40 to 50 in good health.

This chain links TRBV5-1 with TRBJ2-1, with TRBD2 matching 8 bases. The CDR3 loop spans 15 amino acids. Trimming took 3 bases from V and 5 from J; bases not matched to a gene: 7. Germline V gives CDR1 SGHRS, CDR2 YFSETQ. Here the CDR3 DNA reads TGCGCCAGCAGCTCCCGGGGGGGCTATAACAATGAGCAGTTCTTC. Translating gives CASSSRGGYNNEQFF. The complete variable domain, with remaining parts taken from reference TRBV5-1 and TRBJ2-1, reads KAGVTQTPRYLIKTRGQQVTLSCSPISGHRSVSWYQQTPGQGLQFLFEYFSETQRNKGNFPGRFSGRQFSNSRSEMNVSTLELGDSALYLCASSSRGGYNNEQFFGPGTRLTVL.

This clone was counted a few times. The chain has TRBV11-2 and TRBJ2-3, with 7 bases fitting TRBD2. The V and J ends lost 2 bases and 4 bases, in that order; junction bases with no gene match: 12. The CDR3 spans 17 residues. Germline V gene sequence: CDR1 SGHAT, CDR2 FQNNGV. The CDR3 is CASSLRTGGLGADTQYF. The CDR3 coding sequence is TGTGCCAGCAGCTTACGAACGGGGGGTCTGGGAGCAGATACGCAGTATTTT. The full variable domain, completed using reference TRBV11-2 and TRBJ2-3, is EAGVAQSPRYKIIEKRQSVAFWCNPISGHATLYWYQQILGQGPKLLIQFQNNGVVDDSQLPKDRFSAERLKGVDSTLKIQPAKLEDSAVYLCASSLRTGGLGADTQYFGPGTRLTVL.

The sample holds many counts of this clone. CDR3 coding DNA: TGTGCCAGCAGCCCGCGGCGCTCTGGGGCCAACGTCCTGACTTTC. Protein sequence: CASSPRRSGANVLTF. This chain uses TRBV7-2 with TRBJ2-6; D is unresolved. V was trimmed by 5 bases and J by 0 bases, leaving 8 bases between them. CDR1 is SGHTA and CDR2 is FQGNSA in the germline V gene. CDR3 length equals 15 residues.